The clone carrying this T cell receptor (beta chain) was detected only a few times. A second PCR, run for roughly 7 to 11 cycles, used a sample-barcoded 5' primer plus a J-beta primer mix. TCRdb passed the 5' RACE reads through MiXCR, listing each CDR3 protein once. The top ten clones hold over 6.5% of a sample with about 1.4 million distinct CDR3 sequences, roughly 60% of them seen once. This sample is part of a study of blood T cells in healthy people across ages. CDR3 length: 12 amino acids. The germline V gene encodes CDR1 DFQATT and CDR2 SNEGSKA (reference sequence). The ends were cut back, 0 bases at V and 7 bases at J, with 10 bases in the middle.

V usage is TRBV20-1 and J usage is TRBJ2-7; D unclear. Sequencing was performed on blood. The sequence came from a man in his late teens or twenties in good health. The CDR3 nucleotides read TGCAGTGCTAGAGATTTGATTGAAGAGCAGTACTTC. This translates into CSARDLIEEQYF.